These T cell receptor beta chains were read from a single sample in a study of shared clonotypes between healthy human individuals. Only in-frame clones appear in the TCRdb table, and some are missing; sequencing was by immunoSEQ multiplex PCR. The sample includes roughly 600,000 clones, roughly 98% seen only once; the top ten take 0.3%. Sequenced sample: naive CD8+ T cells sorted from blood. Every receptor here comes from a man under 40 in good health. The CDR3 runs from the conserved cysteine through the conserved F or W. Fields, in order: V gene, clone size, CDR3 length, D gene, J gene, CDR3 DNA, CDR3 protein. D genes are given only for firm matches. Size is stated for part of the rows, as once, few or many counts, or as a class when the clone is expanded.

>TRBV27|few|15|TRBD1|TRBJ2-7
TGTGCCAGCAGTACCGCTAGGACAGGGGTCTACGAGCAGTACTTC
CASSTARTGVYEQYF
>TRBV4-1|-|16|-|TRBJ2-2
TGCGCCAGCAGCCCCCGCCAGGGTGTAATTCCCGGGGAGCTGTTTTTT
CASSPRQGVIPGELFF
>TRBV11-2|-|11|-|TRBJ2-4
TGTGCCAGCAGCTTCGGGGCCCAGCATTACTTC
CASSFGAQHYF
>TRBV7-9|-|14|TRBD2|TRBJ2-7
TGTGCCAGCACTGGGACTAGCGGCTCCTACGAGCAGTACTTC
CASTGTSGSYEQYF
>TRBV29-1|-|11|-|TRBJ1-1
TGCAGCGGAGCGTCAGGGACTGAAGCTTTCTTT
CSGASGTEAFF
>TRBV6-4|-|16|TRBD2|TRBJ2-1
TGTGCCAGCAGCCCCCCGGGGCGGGAGGATAATAATGAGCAGTTCTTC
CASSPPGREDNNEQFF
>TRBV4-2|-|12|-|TRBJ2-3
TGTGCCAGCAGCCAAGAAGGGATCGCTCAGTATTTT
CASSQEGIAQYF
>TRBV11-2|-|15|-|TRBJ2-3
TGTGCCAGCAGCGCAGGGGCTTTCGGCACAGATACGCAGTATTTT
CASSAGAFGTDTQYF
>TRBV11-3|-|17|TRBD2|TRBJ2-5
TGTGCCAGCAGCCCGGGAGGGTGGGAGGCGGACCAAGAGACCCAGTACTTC
CASSPGGWEADQETQYF
>TRBV6-5|-|14|TRBD1|TRBJ1-2
TGTGCCAGCAGTTACTTAGGACAGGGGAAGGGCTACACCTTC
CASSYLGQGKGYTF
>TRBV7-7|-|14|-|TRBJ2-7
TGTGCTAGCAGCTTAGGGGGTAACACCTACGAGCAGTACTTC
CASSLGGNTYEQYF
>TRBV7-9|-|13|-|TRBJ2-7
TGTGCCAGCAGCCCATCCCGCCCAGACGAGCAGTACTTC
CASSPSRPDEQYF
>TRBV7-2|once|15|-|TRBJ2-5
TGTGCCAGCAGCTTAACCCCCCGGGATCTGGAGACCCAGTACTTC
CASSLTPRDLETQYF
>TRBV6-5|-|13|-|TRBJ2-7
TGTGCCAGCAGTTCCCGATCCCCCTACGAGCAGTACTTC
CASSSRSPYEQYF
>TRBV4-2|-|14|-|TRBJ2-7
TGTGCCAGCAGCCAAACACAGGGATCCTACGAGCAGTACTTC
CASSQTQGSYEQYF
>TRBV5-1|-|15|TRBD2|TRBJ2-3
TGCGCCAGCGTCCCTGGGGGGGTGGACACAGATACGCAGTATTTT
CASVPGGVDTDTQYF
>TRBV11-2|-|16|-|TRBJ2-1
TGTGCCAGCAGCGTAGGGGCAGCGACCAGATTAACTGGGCAGTTCTTC
CASSVGAATRLTGQFF
>TRBV21-1|-|16|-|TRBJ2-7
TGTGCCAGCAGCAAAGGGCGGGACAGGGGAGTCCACGAGCAGTACTTC
CASSKGRDRGVHEQYF
>TRBV5-1|-|14|-|TRBJ2-7
TGCGCCAGCAGTCTTACTGGAGGAACCTACGAGCAGTACTTC
CASSLTGGTYEQYF
>TRBV15|-|14|TRBD1|TRBJ1-5
TGTGCCACCAGCGGCATAACGGGACAGAAGCCCCAGCATTTT
CATSGITGQKPQHF
>TRBV30|-|14|-|TRBJ2-1
TGTGCCTGGAGGTCTGGAGTCGGGGACGATGAGCAGTTCTTC
CAWRSGVGDDEQFF
>TRBV20-1|-|9|-|TRBJ2-1
TGCAGCGCTGGCCATGAGCAGTTCTTC
CSAGHEQFF
>TRBV4-1|-|13|-|TRBJ2-7
TGCGCCAGCAGCCAAGATCGCGGGCACGAGCAGTACTTC
CASSQDRGHEQYF
>TRBV7-8|-|17|TRBD2|TRBJ2-1
TGTGCCAGCAGCTACCCGGGACTAGCGGGAAGCGACAATGAGCAGTTCTTC
CASSYPGLAGSDNEQFF
>TRBV27|-|15|-|TRBJ1-2
TGTGCCAGCAGTTTGGACCCCAAGGGGGACTATGGCTACACCTTC
CASSLDPKGDYGYTF
>TRBV5-1|-|14|TRBD2|TRBJ2-3
TGCGCCAGCAGCTTTGCGGGAGTCACAGATACGCAGTATTTT
CASSFAGVTDTQYF
>TRBV7-9|-|13|-|TRBJ2-5
TGTGCCAGCAGCTTAGACTTAAAAGAGACCCAGTACTTC
CASSLDLKETQYF
>TRBV27|-|14|-|TRBJ1-2
TGTGCCAGCAGCCTATACAGGTCTAACTATGGCTACACCTTC
CASSLYRSNYGYTF
>TRBV2|-|16|TRBD2|TRBJ2-3
TGTGCCAGCAGTGAACTAGCGGGAGGGATCACAGATACGCAGTATTTT
CASSELAGGITDTQYF
>TRBV13|once|15|TRBD2|TRBJ2-1
TGTGCCAGCAGCTTTACGGGACTAGCGATTCATGAGCAGTTCTTC
CASSFTGLAIHEQFF
>TRBV5-1|-|16|TRBD2|TRBJ2-7
TGCGCCAGCAGCCTCGATGGCGGGAGGCCTCACTACGAGCAGTACTTC
CASSLDGGRPHYEQYF
>TRBV7-8|-|14|-|TRBJ2-7
TGTGCCAGCAGCTTAGGCACTTCAGACTACGAGCAGTACTTC
CASSLGTSDYEQYF
>TRBV6-5|once|14|-|TRBJ2-1
TGTGCCAGCAGTCTACAAGAGGTATACAATGAGCAGTTCTTC
CASSLQEVYNEQFF
>TRBV5-5|-|15|-|TRBJ1-4
TGTGCCAGCAGCTTGGGAAGCCGCGGTAGGGAAAAACTGTTTTTT
CASSLGSRGREKLFF
>TRBV27|-|13|TRBD1|TRBJ2-7
TGTGCCACCGTGGGGACAGGGACCTACGAGCAGTACTTC
CATVGTGTYEQYF
>TRBV4-1|-|15|-|TRBJ1-5
TGCGCCAGCAGCCCGTATGTTTCTGTGGCTCAGCCCCAGCATTTT
CASSPYVSVAQPQHF
>TRBV10-3|-|15|-|TRBJ2-7
TGTGCCATCAGTGTTGACGATACAGGGACCTACGAGCAGTACTTC
CAISVDDTGTYEQYF
>TRBV7-9|-|13|-|TRBJ2-7
TGTGCCAGCAGCTTACCAAACTACTACGAGCAGTACTTC
CASSLPNYYEQYF
>TRBV7-6|-|13|-|TRBJ2-7
TGTGCCAGCAGCTTAGGGGAGTTCAGCGAGCAGTACTTC
CASSLGEFSEQYF
>TRBV6-6|-|15|-|TRBJ2-7
TGTGCCAGCAGTTACGGTCAGACCCCCTCCTACGAGCAGTACTTC
CASSYGQTPSYEQYF
>TRBV30|-|15|-|TRBJ2-7
TGTGCCTGGAGCCCAGCTAGGGGGGAATTCTACGAGCAGTACTTC
CAWSPARGEFYEQYF
>TRBV7-8|-|15|-|TRBJ2-3
TGTGCCAGCAGGCACCGGGACTTTAGCACAGATACGCAGTATTTT
CASRHRDFSTDTQYF
>TRBV5-1|-|16|TRBD1|TRBJ2-5
TGCGCCAGCAGCTACAAACCGGGACAGATGGGGGAGACCCAGTACTTC
CASSYKPGQMGETQYF
>TRBV7-8|-|14|-|TRBJ2-7
TGTGCCAGCAGCTTAGCGCTAGCTCGGCGCGAGCAGTACTTC
CASSLALARREQYF
>TRBV27|-|13|TRBD1|TRBJ1-2
TGTGCCAGCAGCCCAGGGGGGCCCTATGGCTACACCTTC
CASSPGGPYGYTF
>TRBV11-1|once|13|-|TRBJ2-5
TGTGCCAGCAGCTTAGGTTACGGAGAGACCCAGTACTTC
CASSLGYGETQYF
>TRBV18|-|15|-|TRBJ1-5
TGTGCCAGCTCAAGGGTAAAGGATAGCAATCAGCCCCAGCATTTT
CASSRVKDSNQPQHF
>TRBV7-2|-|15|TRBD2|TRBJ2-3
TGTGCCAGCAGCTTACGCGGGAGATGGTTCGATACGCAGTATTTT
CASSLRGRWFDTQYF
>TRBV10-3|-|14|-|TRBJ2-5
TGTGCCATCAGTGAGTTGGGTAGCAAAGAGACCCAGTACTTC
CAISELGSKETQYF
>TRBV11-2|-|13|-|TRBJ1-1
TGTGCCAGCAGCTTAGGACCGAACACTGAAGCTTTCTTT
CASSLGPNTEAFF
>TRBV7-9|-|18|TRBD2|TRBJ2-3
TGTGCCAGCAGCACCTCTAGCGGGAGGGCCCCTAGCACAGATACGCAGTATTTT
CASSTSSGRAPSTDTQYF
>TRBV29-1|once|16|TRBD2|TRBJ2-3
TGCAGCGTTGAGGGACCTAGCGGGAGGGCCGTAGATACGCAGTATTTT
CSVEGPSGRAVDTQYF
>TRBV4-1|-|13|-|TRBJ2-7
TGCGCCAGCAGCGCCCGACAGTTCTACGAGCAGTACTTC
CASSARQFYEQYF